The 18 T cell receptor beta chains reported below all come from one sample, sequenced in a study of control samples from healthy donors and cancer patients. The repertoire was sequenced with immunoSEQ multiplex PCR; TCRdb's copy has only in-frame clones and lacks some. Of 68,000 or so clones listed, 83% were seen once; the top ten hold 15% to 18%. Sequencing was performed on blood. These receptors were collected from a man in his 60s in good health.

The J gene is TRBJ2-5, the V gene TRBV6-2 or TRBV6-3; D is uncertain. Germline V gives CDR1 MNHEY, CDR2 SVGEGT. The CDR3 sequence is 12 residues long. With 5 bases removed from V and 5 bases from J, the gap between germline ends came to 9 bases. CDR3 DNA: TGTGCCAGCAGTGCTACAAGGGAGACCCAGTACTTC. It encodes CASSATRETQYF.

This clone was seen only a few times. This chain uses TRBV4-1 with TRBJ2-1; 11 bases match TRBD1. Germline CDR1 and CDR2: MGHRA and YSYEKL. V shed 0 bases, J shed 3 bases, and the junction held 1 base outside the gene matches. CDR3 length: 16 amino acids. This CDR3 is CASSQDGTGGYNEQFF. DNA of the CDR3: TGCGCCAGCAGCCAAGATGGGACAGGGGGCTACAATGAGCAGTTCTTC.

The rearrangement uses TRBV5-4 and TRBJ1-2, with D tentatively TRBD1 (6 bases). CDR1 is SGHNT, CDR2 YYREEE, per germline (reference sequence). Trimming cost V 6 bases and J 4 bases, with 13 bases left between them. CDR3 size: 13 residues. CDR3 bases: TGTGCCAGCAACGAGGGGGGAAGCTATGGCTACACCTTC. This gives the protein CASNEGGSYGYTF. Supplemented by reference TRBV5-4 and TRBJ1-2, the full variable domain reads ETGVTQSPTHLIKTRGQQVTLRCSSQSGHNTVSWYQQALGQGPQFIFQYYREEENGRGNFPPRFSGLQFPNYSSELNVNALELDDSALYLCASNEGGSYGYTFGSGTRLTVV.

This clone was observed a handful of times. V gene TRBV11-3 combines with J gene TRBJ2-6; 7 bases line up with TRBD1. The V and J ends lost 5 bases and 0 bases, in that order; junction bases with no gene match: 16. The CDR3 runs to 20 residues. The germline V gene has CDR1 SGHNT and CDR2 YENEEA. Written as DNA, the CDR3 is TGTGCCAGCAGCCCAGGCCCAGGGGACAGCCCTATCTCTGGGGCCAACGTCCTGACTTTC. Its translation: CASSPGPGDSPISGANVLTF.

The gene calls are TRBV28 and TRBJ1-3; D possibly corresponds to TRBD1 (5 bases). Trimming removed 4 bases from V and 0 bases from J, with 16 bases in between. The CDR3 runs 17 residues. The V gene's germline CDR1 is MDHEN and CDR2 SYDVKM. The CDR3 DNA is TGTGCCAGCAGTTCGACAGTAGGACTACGCTCTGGAAACACCATATATTTT. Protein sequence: CASSSTVGLRSGNTIYF.

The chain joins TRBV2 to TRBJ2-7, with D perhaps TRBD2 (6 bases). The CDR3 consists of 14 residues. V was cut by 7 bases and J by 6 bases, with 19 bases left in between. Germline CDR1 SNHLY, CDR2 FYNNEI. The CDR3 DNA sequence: TGTGCCAGCAAAGGGACTTCGAACCCCGGCGAGCAGTACTTC. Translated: CASKGTSNPGEQYF.

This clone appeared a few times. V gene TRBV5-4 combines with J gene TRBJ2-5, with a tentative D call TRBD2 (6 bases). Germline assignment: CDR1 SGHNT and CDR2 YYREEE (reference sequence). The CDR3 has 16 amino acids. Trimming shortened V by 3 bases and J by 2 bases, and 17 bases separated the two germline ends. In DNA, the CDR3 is TGTGCCAGCAGCTCCCGATCGCGGGGCGGACAAGAGACCCAGTACTTC. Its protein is CASSSRSRGGQETQYF. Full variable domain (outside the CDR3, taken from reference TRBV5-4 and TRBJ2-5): ETGVTQSPTHLIKTRGQQVTLRCSSQSGHNTVSWYQQALGQGPQFIFQYYREEENGRGNFPPRFSGLQFPNYSSELNVNALELDDSALYLCASSSRSRGGQETQYFGPGTRLLVL.

CDR3 protein: CASSFGTSGHYNEQFF. As DNA, the CDR3 is TGTGCCAGCAGTTTCGGGACTAGCGGGCACTACAATGAGCAGTTCTTC. J is TRBJ2-1 and V is TRBV6-6; 12 nucleotides line up with TRBD2. Germline loops: CDR1 MNHNY, CDR2 SVGAGI (reference sequence). V trimming: 4 bases; J trimming: 3 bases; junction bases outside the gene matches: 4. The CDR3 consists of 16 residues.

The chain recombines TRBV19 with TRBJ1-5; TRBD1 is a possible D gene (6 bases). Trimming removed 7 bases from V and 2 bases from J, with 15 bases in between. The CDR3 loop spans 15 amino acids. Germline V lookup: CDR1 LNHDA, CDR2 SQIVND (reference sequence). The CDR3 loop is CASTDPRGGNQPQHF. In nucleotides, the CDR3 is TGTGCCAGTACCGACCCTAGGGGGGGCAATCAGCCCCAGCATTTT.

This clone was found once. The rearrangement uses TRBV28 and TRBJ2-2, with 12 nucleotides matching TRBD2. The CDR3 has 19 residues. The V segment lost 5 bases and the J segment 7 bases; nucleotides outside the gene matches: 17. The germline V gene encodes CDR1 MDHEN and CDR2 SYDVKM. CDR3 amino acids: CASSPRPGTSGLKGGELFF. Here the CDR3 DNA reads TGTGCCAGCAGTCCACGACCCGGGACTAGCGGGCTAAAGGGCGGGGAGCTGTTTTTT.

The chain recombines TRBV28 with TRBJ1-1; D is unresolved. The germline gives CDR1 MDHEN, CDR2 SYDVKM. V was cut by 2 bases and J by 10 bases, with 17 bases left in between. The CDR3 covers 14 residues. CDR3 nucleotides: TGTGCCAGCAGTTTAGGAGCGATTACTTACATAGCTTTCTTT. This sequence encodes CASSLGAITYIAFF.

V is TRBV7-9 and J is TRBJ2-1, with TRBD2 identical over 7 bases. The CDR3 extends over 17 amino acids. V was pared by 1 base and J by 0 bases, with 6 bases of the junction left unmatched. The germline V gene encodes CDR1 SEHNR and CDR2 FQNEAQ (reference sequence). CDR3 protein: CASSLVGTTASYNEQFF. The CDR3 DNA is TGTGCCAGCAGCTTAGTCGGGACTACCGCCTCCTACAATGAGCAGTTCTTC.

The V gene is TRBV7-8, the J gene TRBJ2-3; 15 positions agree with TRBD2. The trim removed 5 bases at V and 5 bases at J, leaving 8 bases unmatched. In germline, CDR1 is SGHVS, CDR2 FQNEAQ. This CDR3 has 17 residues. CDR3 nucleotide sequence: TGTGCCAGCAGCCCCAAGGGACTAGCGGGAGGAGGAGATACGCAGTATTTT. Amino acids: CASSPKGLAGGGDTQYF.

CDR3 DNA: TGTGCCAGCGGCCCCGAGACAGGGGGCGCATACACCGGGGAGCTGTTTTTT. Amino acid sequence: CASGPETGGAYTGELFF. V usage is TRBV28 and J usage is TRBJ2-2; 10 bases agree with TRBD1. CDR1 is MDHEN and CDR2 is SYDVKM in the germline V gene. V dropped 8 bases and J dropped 3; count of bases not matched to a gene: 12. The CDR3 spans 17 residues.

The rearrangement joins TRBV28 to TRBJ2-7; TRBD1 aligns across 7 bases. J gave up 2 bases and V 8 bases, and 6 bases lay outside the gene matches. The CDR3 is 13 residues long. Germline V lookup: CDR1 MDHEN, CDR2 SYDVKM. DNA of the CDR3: TGTGCCAGCCGGGACAGAGGGACCTACGAGCAGTACTTC. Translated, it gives CASRDRGTYEQYF.

Here the CDR3 DNA reads TGTGCCAGCAGTTACCGGGACATAACCGAAGCTTTCTTT. Translation gives CASSYRDITEAFF. The chain uses TRBV6-6 and TRBJ1-1, with D possibly matching TRBD1 (6 bases). CDR1 is MNHNY, CDR2 SVGAGI, per germline (reference sequence). Trimming removed 2 bases from V and 8 bases from J, with 12 bases in between. The CDR3 is 13 amino acids.

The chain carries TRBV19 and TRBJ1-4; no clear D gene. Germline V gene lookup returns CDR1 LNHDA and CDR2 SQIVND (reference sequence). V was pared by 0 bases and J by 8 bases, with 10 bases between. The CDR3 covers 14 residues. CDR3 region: CASSIDWVAEKLFF. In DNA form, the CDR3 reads TGTGCCAGTAGTATAGATTGGGTTGCGGAAAAACTGTTTTTT.

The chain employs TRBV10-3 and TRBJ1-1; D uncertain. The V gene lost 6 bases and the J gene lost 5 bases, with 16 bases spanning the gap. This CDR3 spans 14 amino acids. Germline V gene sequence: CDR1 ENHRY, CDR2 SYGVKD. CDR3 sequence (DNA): TGTGCCATCAGCCCTTTAACCGGAGGAACTGAAGCTTTCTTT. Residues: CAISPLTGGTEAFF.